These 28 T cell receptor beta chains came from one sample sequenced in a study of blood T cell repertoires in COVID-19. The protocol was immunoSEQ multiplex PCR, while the TCRdb copy is restricted to in-frame clones and leaves out a portion. The data hold 180,000 or so clones, with over 75% observed a single time. Sequencing was carried out using peripheral blood. The receptors originated from a man aged 50 to 59 who had recovered from COVID-19.

This chain joins TRBV6-2 or TRBV6-3 and TRBJ2-2; D might be TRBD2 (6 bases). Germline assignment: CDR1 MNHEY and CDR2 SVGEGT. V was pared by 3 bases and J by 3 bases, with 17 bases between. The length of the CDR3 is 17 residues. In DNA, the CDR3 is TGTGCCAGCAGTTATGAGATCGGAGGGCCTTACACCGGGGAGCTGTTTTTT. Translation: CASSYEIGGPYTGELFF.

This clone has only a few counts. CDR3 residues: CASSLGGVGSPLHF. As DNA, the CDR3 is TGTGCCAGCAGTTTGGGGGGGGTGGGTTCACCCCTCCACTTT. The gene calls are TRBV27 and TRBJ1-6, with D perhaps TRBD1 (5 bases). Trimming removed 3 bases at V and 9 bases at J, with 12 bases between. The germline V gene has CDR1 MNHEY and CDR2 SMNVEV (reference sequence). The CDR3 is 14 amino acids.

The chain couples TRBV18 to TRBJ2-5; D uncertain. Trimming took off 3 bases at V and 2 bases at J, with 10 bases between the two ends. CDR3 length equals 14 residues. CDR1 and CDR2 from the germline V gene are KGHSH and LQKENI. The CDR3 DNA sequence: TGTGCCAGCTCACCGAACTCGAAACAAGAGACCCAGTACTTC. This encodes CASSPNSKQETQYF.

The chain's CDR3 is CASSKPQAGSNEKLFF. The CDR3 DNA reads TGTGCCAGCAGTAAACCCCAGGCAGGGTCTAATGAAAAACTGTTTTTT. The rearrangement uses TRBV25-1 and TRBJ1-4; D may be TRBD1 (5 bases). Germline lookup yields CDR1 MGHDK and CDR2 SYGVNS. V shed 5 bases and J shed 3 bases, with 16 bases lying between them. The CDR3 runs 16 residues.

This chain joins TRBV9 and TRBJ1-1; 11 positions match TRBD1. This CDR3 spans 17 amino acids. Germline V lookup: CDR1 SGDLS, CDR2 YYNGEE. Trimming cost V 0 bases and J 4 bases; bases outside gene matches: 8. In nucleotides, the CDR3 is TGTGCCAGCAGCGTAGCTTCGACCGGGACAGGGGGCACTGAAGCTTTCTTT. Translation gives CASSVASTGTGGTEAFF.

This chain joins TRBV7-9 and TRBJ1-1; TRBD1 matches 7 bases. The CDR3 length is 14 residues. Germline values: CDR1 SEHNR, CDR2 FQNEAQ (reference sequence). J gave up 1 base and V 3 bases, and 2 bases lay outside the gene matches. Written as DNA, the CDR3 is TGTGCCAGCAGCTTGGGACAGACGAACACTGAAGCTTTCTTT. Encoded protein: CASSLGQTNTEAFF.

This sequence joins TRBV5-1 and TRBJ2-1; weak D call: TRBD2 (6 bases). Germline CDR1 reads SGHRS; CDR2 reads YFSETQ. The germline V and J ends were trimmed by 0 bases and 2 bases, with 15 bases remaining between them. This CDR3 is built from 17 residues. The CDR3: CASSLDDPGLTYNEQFF. CDR3 bases: TGCGCCAGCAGCTTGGACGATCCGGGACTCACCTACAATGAGCAGTTCTTC.

The chain combines TRBV5-1 with TRBJ2-2; the D gene is possibly TRBD1 (6 bases). With 7 bases removed from V and 6 bases from J, the gap between germline ends came to 10 bases. Germline assignment: CDR1 SGHRS and CDR2 YFSETQ. The CDR3 is 12 residues long. The CDR3 spells CASLQGAGELFF. The CDR3 nucleotides are TGCGCCAGCTTACAGGGCGCCGGGGAGCTGTTTTTT.

The chain employs TRBV3-1 (or the pseudogene TRBV3-2) and TRBJ2-5; 8 bases align to TRBD1. The CDR3 is 14 amino acids. Germline values: CDR1 LGHDT, CDR2 YNNKEL (reference sequence). V lost 3 bases, J lost 4 bases, and 4 bases stayed unmatched. The CDR3 DNA sequence: TGTGCCAGCAGCCATACAGGGGGTGCAGAGACCCAGTACTTC. Protein: CASSHTGGAETQYF.

This sequence joins TRBV4-1 and TRBJ2-1; 14 nucleotides line up with TRBD2. V shed 1 base, J shed 10 bases, and the junction held 6 bases outside the gene matches. Germline V lookup: CDR1 MGHRA, CDR2 YSYEKL. The CDR3 runs to 16 residues. CDR3 sequence reads: CASSQGRLAGGREQFF. CDR3 in DNA: TGCGCCAGCAGCCAAGGGAGACTAGCGGGGGGGCGGGAGCAGTTCTTC.

This clone was observed once. The chain recombines TRBV18 with TRBJ2-1; 9 bases agree with TRBD1. There are 18 residues in the CDR3. Germline lookup yields CDR1 KGHSH and CDR2 LQKENI. V dropped 1 base and J dropped 1; count of bases not matched to a gene: 8. The CDR3 here is CASSPLIFGTGSYNEQFF. DNA for the CDR3: TGTGCCAGCTCACCACTTATTTTCGGGACAGGGTCCTACAATGAGCAGTTCTTC.

The V call is TRBV19, the J call TRBJ1-2; no clear D. Trimming took off 0 bases at V and 8 bases at J, with 13 bases between the two ends. The germline CDR1 and CDR2 sequences are LNHDA and SQIVND (reference sequence). The CDR3 loop spans 14 amino acids. As DNA, the CDR3 is TGTGCCAGTAGTATAGATCTGTTCGCGGGAGGCTACACCTTC. Translation gives CASSIDLFAGGYTF.

V usage is TRBV6-5 and J usage is TRBJ2-5; TRBD1 might be the D (6 bases). V lost 7 bases and J lost 5, with 17 bases in between. This CDR3 is built from 14 residues. Germline V gene data show CDR1 as MNHEY and CDR2 as SVGAGI. CDR3 in amino acids: CASTISYRAETQYF. CDR3 sequence (DNA): TGTGCCAGCACCATATCCTACAGGGCGGAGACCCAGTACTTC.

The chain uses TRBV6-1 and TRBJ1-2; weak D call: TRBD1 (6 bases). The CDR3 length is 14 residues. Germline V CDR1 and CDR2: MNHNS, SASEGT. Trimming took off 0 bases at V and 7 bases at J, with 12 bases between the two ends. CDR3: CASSEAGGAGGYTF. The CDR3, as DNA: TGTGCCAGCAGTGAAGCAGGGGGGGCGGGTGGCTACACCTTC.

J is TRBJ1-5 and V is TRBV4-1; 10 bases agree with TRBD1. V lost 1 base and J lost 2; bases outside the gene matches: 2. CDR3 length: 16 residues. Germline CDR1 is MGHRA and CDR2 is YSYEKL. The CDR3 protein is CASSQAGTGGNQPQHF. Written as DNA, the CDR3 is TGCGCCAGCAGCCAAGCCGGGACAGGGGGCAATCAGCCCCAGCATTTT.

The gene calls are TRBV9 and TRBJ2-3, with TRBD2 identical over 10 bases. The CDR3 loop spans 17 amino acids. CDR1 and CDR2 from the germline V gene are SGDLS and YYNGEE. The V gene end was trimmed by 4 bases and the J gene end by 1 base; junction bases not matched to a gene: 9. CDR3: CASSPRAGGIRTDTQYF. The CDR3 region has the DNA TGTGCCAGCAGCCCAAGAGCGGGGGGGATTCGCACAGATACGCAGTATTTT.

V and J are TRBV4-3 and TRBJ2-7; 7 positions agree with TRBD2. Germline trimming cut 0 bases from V and 4 bases from J; bases unmatched to any gene: 6. From germline, CDR1 is LGHNA and CDR2 YSLEER. This CDR3 is 15 amino acids long. The CDR3: CASSQDTWREYEQYF. CDR3 coding DNA: TGCGCCAGCAGCCAAGATACGTGGCGGGAGTACGAGCAGTACTTC.

The chain has TRBV7-2 and TRBJ2-7; 9 nucleotides line up with TRBD1. Trimming took 2 bases from V and 2 from J; bases not matched to a gene: 4. Germline lookup yields CDR1 SGHTA and CDR2 FQGNSA. CDR3 length: 15 residues. The CDR3 nucleotides are TGTGCCAGCAGCTTAAAGGGACAGGGAGCCTACGAGCAGTACTTC. Translating gives CASSLKGQGAYEQYF.

V and J are TRBV4-1 and TRBJ2-7; D call uncertain. Germline CDR1 MGHRA, CDR2 YSYEKL. Trimming pared 0 bases from V and 4 bases from J, leaving 10 bases between. The CDR3 has 14 residues. The DNA for the CDR3 is TGCGCCAGCAGCCAAGAGCGTCAGACATACGAGCAGTACTTC. Its protein product is CASSQERQTYEQYF.

V and J are TRBV6-2 or TRBV6-3 and TRBJ2-1, with 9 bases identical to TRBD2. The junction had 2 bases not matched to a gene; V was cut back by 1 base and J by 4 bases. The CDR3 is 15 residues long. CDR1 MNHEY and CDR2 SVGEGT come from the germline V gene. CDR3 coding DNA: TGTGCCAGCAGTTACTTAGCGGGAGCATACAATGAGCAGTTCTTC. Protein sequence: CASSYLAGAYNEQFF.

This sequence joins TRBV4-3 and TRBJ2-5; D perhaps matches TRBD1 (5 bases). V lost 2 bases to trimming and J lost 2 bases, with 12 bases between them. Per the germline V gene, CDR1 is LGHNA and CDR2 is YSLEER. The CDR3 loop spans 15 amino acids. CDR3 sequence reads: CASSQSGAGQETQYF. CDR3 nucleotides: TGCGCCAGCAGCCAAAGTGGGGCAGGACAAGAGACCCAGTACTTC.

This clone occurred many times. The chain links TRBV29-1 to TRBJ2-7; 8 positions match TRBD1. Germline-derived CDR1 and CDR2 are SQVTM and ANQGSEA. The CDR3 contains 12 residues. Trimming cost V 2 bases and J 3 bases; bases outside gene matches: 0. CDR3 amino acids: CSVETGGYEQYF. The CDR3 nucleotides read TGCAGCGTTGAAACAGGGGGCTACGAGCAGTACTTC.

The J gene is TRBJ2-5, the V gene TRBV3-1 (or the pseudogene TRBV3-2), with TRBD2 identical over 9 bases. Trimming took 0 bases from V and 5 from J; bases not matched to a gene: 10. Per the germline V gene, CDR1 is LGHDT and CDR2 is YNNKEL (reference sequence). CDR3 length: 17 residues. CDR3 region: CASSQDGGGRAWETQYF. In DNA form, the CDR3 reads TGTGCCAGCAGCCAAGATGGTGGCGGGAGGGCCTGGGAGACCCAGTACTTC.

In its sample, this clone was seen many times. The chain has TRBV27 and TRBJ2-1; TRBD1 is a possible D gene (6 bases). Per germline, CDR1 MNHEY and CDR2 SMNVEV (reference sequence). V was clipped by 4 bases and J by 4 bases, with 20 bases between them. The CDR3 is 17 amino acids. CDR3 residues: CASSSQLRGIGYNEQFF. The CDR3 nucleotides are TGTGCCAGCAGTTCCCAACTCAGGGGAATAGGGTACAATGAGCAGTTCTTC.

This clone has just one count. The CDR3 loop reads CASKEGTANEKLFF. DNA for the CDR3: TGTGCCAGCAAGGAGGGGACTGCTAATGAAAAACTGTTTTTT. The chain employs TRBV28 and TRBJ1-4, with a tentative D call TRBD1 (5 bases). This CDR3 has 14 amino acids. Trimming stripped 7 bases from V and 3 bases from J, with 12 bases between. Per the germline V gene, CDR1 is MDHEN and CDR2 is SYDVKM.

The V call is TRBV2, the J call TRBJ1-1; D remains unclear. This CDR3 is built from 13 residues. V was pared by 5 bases and J by 4 bases, with 11 bases between. Looked up from germline, CDR1 is SNHLY and CDR2 is FYNNEI. The CDR3 nucleotides read TGTGCCAGCAGTACCGGAGGCTTCACTGAAGCTTTCTTT. This encodes CASSTGGFTEAFF.

The chain carries TRBV10-3 and TRBJ2-2, with 11 bases that match TRBD2. Germline CDR1 reads ENHRY; CDR2 reads SYGVKD. Losses at the gene ends were 8 bases for V and 7 bases for J; bases not matched to a gene: 6. The CDR3 has 14 amino acids. CDR3 sequence reads: CAIHSGRAGGELFF. CDR3 sequence (DNA): TGTGCCATCCATAGCGGGAGGGCCGGCGGGGAGCTGTTTTTT.

The chain is built from TRBV15 and TRBJ1-5, with no clear D. Germline V gene data show CDR1 as LNHNV and CDR2 as YYDKDF (reference sequence). The length of the CDR3 is 13 residues. Trimming took off 6 bases at V and 6 bases at J, with 12 bases between the two ends. CDR3 region: CATRNTGSQPQHF. The DNA of the CDR3 is TGTGCCACCAGGAATACCGGGAGTCAGCCCCAGCATTTT.